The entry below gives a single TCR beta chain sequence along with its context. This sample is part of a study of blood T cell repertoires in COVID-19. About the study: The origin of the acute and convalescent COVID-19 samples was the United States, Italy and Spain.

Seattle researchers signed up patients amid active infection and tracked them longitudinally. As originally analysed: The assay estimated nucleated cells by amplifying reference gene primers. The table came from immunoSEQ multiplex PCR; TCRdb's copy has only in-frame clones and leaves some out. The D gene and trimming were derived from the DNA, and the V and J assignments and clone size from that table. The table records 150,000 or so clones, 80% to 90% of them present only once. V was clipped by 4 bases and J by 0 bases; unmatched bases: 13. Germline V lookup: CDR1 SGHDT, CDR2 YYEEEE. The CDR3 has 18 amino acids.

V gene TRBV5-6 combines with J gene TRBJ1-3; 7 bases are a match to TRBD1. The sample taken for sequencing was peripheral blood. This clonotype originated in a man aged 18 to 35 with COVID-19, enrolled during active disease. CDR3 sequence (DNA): TGTGCCAGCAGCCTCCTTATCGGGACAGTACCCTCTGGAAACACCATATATTTT. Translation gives CASSLLIGTVPSGNTIYF.